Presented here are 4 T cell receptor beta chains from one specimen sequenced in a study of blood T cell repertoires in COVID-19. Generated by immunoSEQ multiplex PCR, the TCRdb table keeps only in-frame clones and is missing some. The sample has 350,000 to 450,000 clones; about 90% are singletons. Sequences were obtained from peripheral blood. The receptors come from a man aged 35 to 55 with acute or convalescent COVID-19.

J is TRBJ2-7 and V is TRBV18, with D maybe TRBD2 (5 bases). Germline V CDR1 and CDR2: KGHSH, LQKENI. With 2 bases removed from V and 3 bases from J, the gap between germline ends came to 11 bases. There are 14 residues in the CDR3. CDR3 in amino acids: CASSPGSAIYEQYF. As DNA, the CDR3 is TGTGCCAGCTCACCAGGTAGCGCGATCTACGAGCAGTACTTC. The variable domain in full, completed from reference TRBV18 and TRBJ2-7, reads NAGVMQNPRHLVRRRGQEARLRCSPMKGHSHVYWYRQLPEEGLKFMVYLQKENIIDESGMPKERFSAEFPKEGPSILRIQQVVRGDSAAYFCASSPGSAIYEQYFGPGTRLTVT.

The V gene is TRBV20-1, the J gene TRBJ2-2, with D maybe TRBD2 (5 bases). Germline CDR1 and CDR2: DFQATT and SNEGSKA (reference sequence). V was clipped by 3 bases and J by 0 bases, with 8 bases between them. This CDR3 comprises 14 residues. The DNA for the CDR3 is TGCAGTGCTAGTCCGGGATCGAACACCGGGGAGCTGTTTTTT. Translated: CSASPGSNTGELFF.

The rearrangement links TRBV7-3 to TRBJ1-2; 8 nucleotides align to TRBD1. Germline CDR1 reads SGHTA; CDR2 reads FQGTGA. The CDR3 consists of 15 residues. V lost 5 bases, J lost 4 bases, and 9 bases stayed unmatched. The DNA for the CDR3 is TGTGCCAGCAGCGCAACCGGACAGGGAAGCTATGGCTACACCTTC. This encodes CASSATGQGSYGYTF.

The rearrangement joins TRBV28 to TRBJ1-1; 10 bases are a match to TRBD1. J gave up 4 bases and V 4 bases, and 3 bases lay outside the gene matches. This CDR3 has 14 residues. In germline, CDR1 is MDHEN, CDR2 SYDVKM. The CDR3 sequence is CASSSGQGFTEAFF. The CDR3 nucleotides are TGTGCCAGCAGTTCGGGACAGGGGTTCACTGAAGCTTTCTTT.